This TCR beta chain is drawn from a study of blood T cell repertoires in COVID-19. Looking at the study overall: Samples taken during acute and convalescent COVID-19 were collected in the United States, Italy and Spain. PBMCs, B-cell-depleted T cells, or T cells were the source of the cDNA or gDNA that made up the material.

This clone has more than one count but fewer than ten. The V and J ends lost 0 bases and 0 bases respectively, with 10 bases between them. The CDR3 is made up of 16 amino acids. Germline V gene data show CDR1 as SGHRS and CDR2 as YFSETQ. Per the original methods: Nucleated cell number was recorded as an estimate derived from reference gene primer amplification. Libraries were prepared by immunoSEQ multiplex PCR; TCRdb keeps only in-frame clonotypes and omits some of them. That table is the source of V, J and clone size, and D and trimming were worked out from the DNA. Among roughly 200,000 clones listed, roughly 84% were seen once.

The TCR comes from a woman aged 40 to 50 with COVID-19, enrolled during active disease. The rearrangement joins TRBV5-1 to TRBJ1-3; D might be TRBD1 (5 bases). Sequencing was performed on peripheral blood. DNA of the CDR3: TGCGCCAGCAGCTTGGGCGGACACAACTCTGGAAACACCATATATTTT. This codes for CASSLGGHNSGNTIYF. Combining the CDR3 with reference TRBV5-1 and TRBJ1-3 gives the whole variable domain KAGVTQTPRYLIKTRGQQVTLSCSPISGHRSVSWYQQTPGQGLQFLFEYFSETQRNKGNFPGRFSGRQFSNSRSEMNVSTLELGDSALYLCASSLGGHNSGNTIYFGEGSWLTVV.